The present entry profiles one T cell receptor beta chain with its context. What it recognizes is unknown. This sample stems from a study of spatial heterogeneity in lung cancer. Looking at the study overall: Counts of TCR transcripts in tumor regions correlated strongly with a matched bulk RNA-seq T cell module score.

Time point denoted: sample taken at primary tumor resection. TCRs were sequenced from unsorted whole RNA of tumor, nontumor lung or PBMC. Points from the study as a whole: Counts that tracked tumor mutation counts were those of expanded intratumoral alpha and beta TCRs.

TCRdb reanalysed the 5' RACE reads using MiXCR and keeps one entry per CDR3 protein. The table lists about 6,000 distinct CDR3 sequences, roughly 15% of them singletons. Source: lung tumor tissue, taken at surgery. The clonotype originates from a male donor with early-stage non-small cell lung cancer.

The CDR3 loop reads CASRLVGGNQETQYF. The DNA of the CDR3 is TGCGCCAGCAGACTGGTTGGCGGCAACCAAGAGACCCAGTACTTC. V gene TRBV4-1 combines with J gene TRBJ2-5; D ambiguous. The CDR3 spans 15 residues. Trimming pared 6 bases from V and 0 bases from J, leaving 14 bases between. Germline loops: CDR1 MGHRA, CDR2 YSYEKL.